These 29 T cell receptor beta chains came from one sample sequenced in a study of memory CD4+ T cells and cytomegalovirus serostatus. TCRdb's table, derived via immunoSEQ multiplex PCR, lists solely in-frame clones and lacks some. The data contain about 56,000 clones, about 80% of them singletons. Single viable CD3+CD4+CD8-CD45RO+ cells were sorted as the memory CD4+ T cells. What was sequenced was memory CD4+ T cells from blood. These receptors were collected from an adult in good health and CMV-seropositive.

The chain carries TRBV28 and TRBJ1-1; D call uncertain. Trimming cost V 6 bases and J 4 bases, with 21 bases left between them. The CDR3 is made up of 16 amino acids. Germline lookup yields CDR1 MDHEN and CDR2 SYDVKM. DNA of the CDR3: TGTGCCAGCAGCCTACGACAAGGGTGGGGTGGCACTGAAGCTTTCTTT. This codes for CASSLRQGWGGTEAFF.

This chain uses TRBV27 with TRBJ1-3; TRBD1 aligns across 12 bases. The CDR3 extends over 14 amino acids. Germline CDR1 and CDR2: MNHEY and SMNVEV (reference sequence). Trimming cost V 5 bases and J 9 bases; bases outside gene matches: 5. In DNA form, the CDR3 reads TGTGCCAGCAGTATGGGACAGGGGGCCGGCACCATATATTTT. Its translation: CASSMGQGAGTIYF.

This chain joins TRBV19 and TRBJ1-2; the D gene is possibly TRBD1 (5 bases). This CDR3 contains 14 residues. V was shortened by 0 bases and J by 7 bases, with 12 bases between the two germline ends. Germline-derived CDR1 and CDR2 are LNHDA and SQIVND (reference sequence). CDR3 bases: TGTGCCAGTAGTATAGAACCAGCGACAGTTGGCTACACCTTC. Amino acid sequence: CASSIEPATVGYTF.

This chain joins TRBV28 and TRBJ2-7; 9 positions match TRBD2. The V segment lost 5 bases and the J segment 1 base; nucleotides outside the gene matches: 6. The CDR3 length is 15 residues. The germline V gene encodes CDR1 MDHEN and CDR2 SYDVKM. The CDR3 protein is CASSGLALGSYEQYF. The DNA for the CDR3 is TGTGCCAGCAGTGGACTAGCGTTGGGTTCCTACGAGCAGTACTTC.

This chain joins TRBV6-6 and TRBJ1-5; a possible D gene is TRBD1 (5 bases). This CDR3 region has 13 residues. Looked up from germline, CDR1 is MNHNY and CDR2 is SVGAGI (reference sequence). V lost 8 bases, J lost 7 bases, and 15 bases lay in between. The chain's CDR3 is CASATAQGQPQHF. CDR3 bases: TGTGCCAGCGCAACGGCGCAGGGACAGCCCCAGCATTTT.

This clone has just one count. J is TRBJ2-5 and V is TRBV29-1; possible D gene TRBD2, 5 bases. CDR3 size: 13 residues. Between the trimmed V and J ends, which lost 1 base and 4 bases, there was a span of 10 bases. The germline V gene encodes CDR1 SQVTM and CDR2 ANQGSEA. The CDR3, as DNA: TGCAGCGTTGAAGCCACTGGAGGAGAGACCCAGTACTTC. This sequence encodes CSVEATGGETQYF.

This sequence joins TRBV28 and TRBJ2-7, with a weak D call TRBD2 (7 bases). The CDR3 has 15 amino acids. V was pared by 7 bases and J by 3 bases, with 19 bases between. Looked up from germline, CDR1 is MDHEN and CDR2 is SYDVKM. The CDR3 DNA reads TGTGCCAGCATCCCTGGGGGGGGCAGCAACTACGAGCAGTACTTC. This gives the protein CASIPGGGSNYEQYF.

This chain connects TRBV6-4 to TRBJ2-1, with TRBD2 matching over 9 bases. CDR1 and CDR2 (germline): MRHNA, SNTAGT. The CDR3 runs to 15 residues. With V trimmed by 3 bases and J by 8 bases, 8 bases remained unmatched. Here the CDR3 reads CASSDTSGRRDEQFF. The CDR3 DNA is TGTGCCAGCAGTGATACAAGCGGGAGGAGGGATGAGCAGTTCTTC.

The V and J genes are TRBV5-1 and TRBJ2-3; D might be TRBD1 (5 bases). The germline V gene has CDR1 SGHRS and CDR2 YFSETQ. The CDR3 is made up of 14 amino acids. Deletions cut 0 bases from V and 4 bases from J, with 9 bases between. The CDR3 sequence: CASSLGQKADTQYF. The CDR3 bases are TGCGCCAGCAGCTTGGGACAGAAAGCAGATACGCAGTATTTT.

The rearrangement uses TRBV6-6 and TRBJ1-4, with 8 bases matching TRBD1. The CDR3 is 14 residues long. From germline, CDR1 is MNHNY and CDR2 SVGAGI (reference sequence). V lost 2 bases to trimming and J lost 8 bases; unmatched junction nucleotides: 4. The CDR3 sequence is CASSYGQGWEKLFF. CDR3 DNA sequence: TGTGCCAGCAGTTACGGACAGGGTTGGGAAAAACTGTTTTTT.

This rearrangement joins TRBV6-5 to TRBJ1-1, with TRBD1 matching 9 bases. V shed 6 bases and J 7 bases; nucleotides not matched to a gene: 9. The germline gives CDR1 MNHEY, CDR2 SVGAGI. The CDR3 has 14 residues. CDR3 in DNA: TGTGCCAGCAGAACCGGGACAGGGCGGATTGAAGCTTTCTTT. It is translated as CASRTGTGRIEAFF.

The chain combines TRBV18 with TRBJ2-7; TRBD2 aligns across 13 bases. J lost 2 bases, V lost 6 bases, and 19 bases had no gene match. Germline V gives CDR1 KGHSH, CDR2 LQKENI. This CDR3 has 20 amino acids. CDR3 DNA sequence: TGTGCCAGCTCCCCCCCGTTGGGGACAAGGACTAGCGGGGGAACCTACGAGCAGTACTTC. It translates to CASSPPLGTRTSGGTYEQYF. Variable domain in full (rest from reference TRBV18 and TRBJ2-7): NAGVMQNPRHLVRRRGQEARLRCSPMKGHSHVYWYRQLPEEGLKFMVYLQKENIIDESGMPKERFSAEFPKEGPSILRIQQVVRGDSAAYFCASSPPLGTRTSGGTYEQYFGPGTRLTVT.

The J gene is TRBJ1-4, the V gene TRBV5-1, with D unresolved. Germline assignment: CDR1 SGHRS and CDR2 YFSETQ. Between the trimmed V and J ends, which lost 0 bases and 7 bases, there was a span of 7 bases. The CDR3 loop spans 13 amino acids. CDR3 protein: CASSLARSEKLFF. CDR3 sequence (DNA): TGCGCCAGCAGCTTGGCCAGGTCTGAAAAACTGTTTTTT.

The chain uses TRBV11-3 and TRBJ2-1; 9 bases match TRBD2. CDR1 and CDR2 (germline): SGHNT, YENEEA. The CDR3 extends over 16 amino acids. The J segment lost 4 bases and the V segment lost 3 bases, leaving 7 bases of the junction unmatched. CDR3 loop: CASSFSGSVSYNEQFF. CDR3 bases: TGTGCCAGCAGCTTTAGCGGGAGTGTTAGTTACAATGAGCAGTTCTTC.

In DNA form, the CDR3 reads TGTGCCAGTAGTATGGACAGGGGAGACACTGAAGCTTTCTTT. Protein sequence: CASSMDRGDTEAFF. The V and J genes are TRBV19 and TRBJ1-1; 9 bases are shared with TRBD1. V shed 3 bases, J shed 3 bases, and the junction held 2 bases outside the gene matches. The CDR3 loop spans 14 amino acids. Looked up from germline, CDR1 is LNHDA and CDR2 is SQIVND (reference sequence).

This chain uses TRBV23-1 with TRBJ1-5; the match to TRBD1 covers 8 bases. Being an ORF, TRBV23-1 has a function that is uncertain. V lost 8 bases and J lost 1; bases outside the gene matches: 7. The CDR3 runs 15 residues. The CDR3: CASPRTGFSNQPQHF. The CDR3 bases are TGCGCCAGCCCTCGGACAGGGTTCAGCAATCAGCCCCAGCATTTT.

V gene TRBV7-9 combines with J gene TRBJ1-4, with D perhaps matching TRBD1 (5 bases). The CDR3 has 16 amino acids. The germline gives CDR1 SEHNR, CDR2 FQNEAQ (reference sequence). The ends were cut back, 1 base at V and 2 bases at J, with 11 bases in the middle. This CDR3 is CASSLDGGATNEKLFF. In DNA, the CDR3 is TGTGCCAGCAGCTTAGACGGAGGGGCGACTAATGAAAAACTGTTTTTT.

This chain uses TRBV6-6 with TRBJ1-2; 7 bases fit TRBD1. The CDR3 covers 13 residues. After removal of 5 bases from V and 8 bases from J, the junction contained 8 bases not matched to a gene. Germline V CDR1 and CDR2: MNHNY, SVGAGI (reference sequence). Written as DNA, the CDR3 is TGTGCCAGCAGTCCTCGACAGGGAGGGGGCTACACCTTC. This translates into CASSPRQGGGYTF.

This chain links TRBV28 with TRBJ1-2, with D possibly being TRBD1 (5 bases). Germline CDR1 reads MDHEN; CDR2 reads SYDVKM. CDR3 length: 13 amino acids. V was clipped by 7 bases and J by 5 bases, with 14 bases between them. The CDR3 nucleotides read TGTGCCAGCATCGGGGACGGCTCATATGGCTACACCTTC. Translated: CASIGDGSYGYTF.

The V and J genes are TRBV19 and TRBJ2-2; D uncertain. Trimming stripped 9 bases from V and 1 base from J, with 18 bases between. Germline CDR1 and CDR2: LNHDA and SQIVND (reference sequence). The CDR3 covers 16 residues. CDR3 region: CASRKSAIGNTGELFF. The CDR3 DNA is TGTGCCAGCCGAAAGTCGGCCATAGGGAACACCGGGGAGCTGTTTTTT. The whole variable domain, remainder taken from reference TRBV19 and TRBJ2-2, is DGGITQSPKYLFRKEGQNVTLSCEQNLNHDAMYWYRQDPGQGLRLIYYSQIVNDFQKGDIAEGYSVSREKKESFPLTVTSAQKNPTAFYLCASRKSAIGNTGELFFGEGSRLTVL.

The CDR3 loop reads CASSIVQQGAIYGYTF. The CDR3 DNA reads TGTGCCAGTAGTATAGTCCAACAGGGGGCTATCTATGGCTACACCTTC. J is TRBJ1-2 and V is TRBV19, with 9 bases identical to TRBD1. In germline, CDR1 is LNHDA, CDR2 SQIVND (reference sequence). Losses at the gene ends were 1 base for V and 4 bases for J; bases not matched to a gene: 7. This CDR3 has 16 residues.

The V and J genes are TRBV5-6 and TRBJ1-1; tentatively, D is TRBD1 (5 bases). V gave up 2 bases and J gave up 5 bases, with 16 bases separating them. The CDR3 has 15 amino acids. Per the germline V gene, CDR1 is SGHDT and CDR2 is YYEEEE. The CDR3 nucleotides are TGTGCCAGCAGCTTAGACAGTAGGGCTTGGACTGAAGCTTTCTTT. As protein: CASSLDSRAWTEAFF.

J is TRBJ1-2 and V is TRBV21-1. TRBV21-1 represents a pseudogene. This CDR3 comprises 16 residues. The CDR3 bases are TGTGCCAGCAGCAAAGTGATGGGGAGGTCCGTCTATGGCTACACCTTC. As protein: CASSKVMGRSVYGYTF.

This clone came up a few times. The chain has TRBV14 and TRBJ2-5, with 9 nucleotides matching TRBD2. J lost 4 bases, V lost 0 bases, and 9 bases had no gene match. The CDR3 has 17 amino acids. The germline gives CDR1 SGHDN, CDR2 FVKESK. As DNA, the CDR3 is TGTGCCAGCAGCCAAGATAGGGCGGGAGGGCCTCTAGAGACCCAGTACTTC. Its protein product is CASSQDRAGGPLETQYF.

CDR3 loop: CASSPRTAPYEQYF. The CDR3 DNA follows: TGTGCCAGCAGCCCACGGACAGCTCCTTACGAGCAGTACTTC. This chain connects TRBV7-9 to TRBJ2-7, with D possibly being TRBD1 (6 bases). The germline gives CDR1 SEHNR, CDR2 FQNEAQ (reference sequence). This CDR3 has 14 residues. Trimming removed 5 bases at V and 4 bases at J, with 15 bases between. The full variable domain, completed using reference TRBV7-9 and TRBJ2-7, is DTGVSQNPRHKITKRGQNVTFRCDPISEHNRLYWYRQTLGQGPEFLTYFQNEAQLEKSRLLSDRFSAERPKGSFSTLEIQRTEQGDSAMYLCASSPRTAPYEQYFGPGTRLTVT.

The CDR3: CASSQGVFQANTIYF. CDR3 DNA sequence: TGCGCCAGCAGCCAGGGTGTCTTCCAGGCCAACACCATATATTTT. J is TRBJ1-3 and V is TRBV4-3, with no clear D. Per the germline V gene, CDR1 is LGHNA and CDR2 is YSLEER. This CDR3 region has 15 residues. Trimming took 3 bases from V and 7 from J, leaving 16 bases between them.

In this sample, this clone turned up a few times. J is TRBJ1-4 and V is TRBV30; D is possibly TRBD1 (6 bases). The ends were cut back, 2 bases at V and 8 bases at J, with 15 bases in the middle. CDR3 size: 14 residues. Germline V gene sequence: CDR1 GTSNPN, CDR2 SVGIG (reference sequence). CDR3 region: CAWSLSGAWEKLFF. The CDR3, as DNA: TGTGCCTGGAGTTTGTCGGGGGCGTGGGAAAAACTGTTTTTT.

This chain links TRBV7-2 with TRBJ2-3; 13 bases are shared with TRBD2. The length of the CDR3 is 16 residues. Germline V gives CDR1 SGHTA, CDR2 FQGNSA. V dropped 5 bases and J dropped 5; count of bases not matched to a gene: 7. CDR3 region: CASSRTSGRTEDTQYF. CDR3 sequence (DNA): TGTGCCAGCAGCAGGACTAGCGGGAGAACGGAAGATACGCAGTATTTT.

V is TRBV28 and J is TRBJ2-2, with TRBD1 matching 9 bases. Germline V gene sequence: CDR1 MDHEN, CDR2 SYDVKM. V lost 6 bases to trimming and J lost 6 bases; unmatched junction nucleotides: 11. The CDR3 has 16 amino acids. The CDR3 DNA is TGTGCCAGCAGCCCGGGCGGGACAGGGATTTCCGGGGAGCTGTTTTTT. This encodes CASSPGGTGISGELFF. The full variable domain, completed using reference TRBV28 and TRBJ2-2, is DVKVTQSSRYLVKRTGEKVFLECVQDMDHENMFWYRQDPGLGLRLIYFSYDVKMKEKGDIPEGYSVSREKKERFSLILESASTNQTSMYLCASSPGGTGISGELFFGEGSRLTVL.